This T cell receptor (beta chain) was found in a study of cytomegalovirus exposure and HLA in healthy donors (dated by TCRdb to about 2017). For context, the study as a whole: An earlier analysis of under 600 of the donors reported about 290 Gb of sequence data and some 120 million unique TCR beta sequences from about 180 million T cells. Approximately 330 gigabases of sequencing data and 70 million to 100 million unique TCR sequences made up an early release that covered several hundred HLA-typed donors. The genetic ancestry cluster associated with self-reported Caucasian donors included 70% to 85% of the roughly 400 genotyped donors. The study was designed to test whether signatures of past pathogen exposure could be identified by cataloging public T cell receptors. The T cell repertoires of 666 subjects were profiled by immunosequencing and related to cytomegalovirus serostatus. In addition to the first cohort of 666 subjects, a separate validation cohort of 130 or so different subjects was used. To predict cytomegalovirus infection status, the study brought together high-throughput TCR immunosequencing, statistical association of individual TCRs with disease status, and machine learning. A later analysis re-analyzed previously published TCR beta repertoires from roughly 600 donors and added high-resolution HLA genotyping to study TCR occurrence patterns. The later analysis used no new phenotypic data to find candidate immune exposures, relying instead on TCR beta sequences and their occurrence across donors. An earlier analysis of some 500 of the donors applied high-throughput TCR beta sequencing to assess whether each TCR beta V gene segment acted as functional or pseudogenic. Donor age, sex, ethnicity and CMV serostatus were collected together with the repertoire data. A later genetic analysis took genome-wide SNP genotypes for about 65% of the 666 donors and used that subset as a discovery cohort. Every discovery cohort repertoire had been produced on one sequencing platform. HLA typing included class I and class II loci at four-digit resolution. The number of typed donors differed by locus: 629-630 for A, B, C, DRB1 and DQB1; approximately 520 for DQA1; about 600 for DPA1; and around 490 for DPB1. Because of strong linkage in the cohort, five DR-DQ haplotypes were treated as single units for association and clustering. Among almost 400 genotyped donors of the cohort, an average of about 240,000 unique TCR beta nucleotide sequences were sequenced per donor, about a sixth of them non-productive. General findings and caveats noted by the study authors: A later analysis reported that several top co-occurrence clusters appeared linked to parvovirus B19, influenza, CMV and Epstein-Barr virus. It was suggested by the authors that the approach could potentially be generalized to other disease states and immunological phenotypes. An association between a missense DCLRE1C variant and V-gene and J-gene trimming of TCR beta chains was found in a later genetic analysis and replicated in an independent cohort. An earlier analysis of around 540 of the donors showed that most TCR beta V segments appeared in productive rearrangements either about 87% or about 30% of the time, which broadly matched IMGT annotations. HLA typing was unavailable for some donors at each locus, so association tests used only the typed subset. In a later analysis, TCR association rates were found to vary across HLA loci, with the most associated TCRs seen for DRB1 alleles and the fewest for HLA-C alleles. Most TCR sequences were observed very rarely across donors, whereas some public TCRs were present in many individuals. Correlated functional status among segregating V segments might reflect linkage disequilibrium, but an unknown experimental factor could not be ruled out. The cohort was sequenced for TCR beta chains only, and without alpha or paired-chain data the features that could be detected were limited. A few of the identified cytomegalovirus-associated TCR beta chains were confirmed in vitro to be specific for cytomegalovirus antigens. A total of 150 or so TCR beta chains were listed by the study as associated with cytomegalovirus. Presence/absence analyses assumed roughly uniform sequencing depth across donors, an assumption that may not hold. A later analysis found that most CMV-associated TCR beta chains appeared HLA-restricted, with HLA associations seemingly driven largely by CMV exposure. Compared with the 666-donor mean, donors in an Asian-associated ancestry cluster had fewer N-insertions in productive TCRs, according to a later genetic analysis. A further reported finding was that TCR beta sequences accurately predicted the HLA-A and HLA-B alleles for most subjects in the first cohort. For the cohort, immune exposure information was limited to CMV serostatus. In both the original and validation cohorts, the classifier was reported to diagnose cytomegalovirus status with high specificity and sensitivity. Assigning TCR associations to individual alleles was difficult when HLA alleles, especially DR and DQ, strongly co-occurred. A cluster of highly shared sequence variants was judged likely to represent a technical artifact of the sequencing pipeline. About 15 rarely observed V segments, including chromosome 9 orphons, were excluded from the earlier analysis of about 600 of the donors because counts were too low. In a later analysis, HLA-associated TCR beta chains showed more clonal expansion and lower generation probabilities than non-associated chains that were equally common. The 87-base-pair reads could not distinguish some IMGT-functional V segments, including TRBV6-2 and TRBV6-3, so those segments were excluded. A later analysis associated about 17,000 TCR beta sequences with specific HLA alleles at a false discovery rate of 0.05.

A remark on this clone: The antigen it binds to is not known. There are no base qualities to consult, and no much larger clone falls within one base.

Library generation was performed with the immunoSEQ multiplex PCR assay. The multiplex PCR relied on a mix of 60 forward primers for TCR Vbeta segments and 13 reverse primers for TCR Jbeta segments. Amplification of the CDR3 region of rearranged TCR beta genes was performed with a multiplex PCR assay on genomic DNA. On the Illumina HiSeq System, the amplified TCR beta libraries were sequenced as 87-base-pair reads. For the original study's pipeline: Across the 666 repertoires, a later analysis counted roughly 77 million unique TCR beta chains, around 10 million of which were shared by at least two donors. To remove PCR and sequencing errors, raw reads were error-corrected and collapsed into unique sequences using a nearest-neighbor algorithm that merged closely related sequences. CDR3 sequences were aligned to IMGT reference sequences to assign V, D and J gene segments. For a sequence to be retained, a match of at least six nucleotides to both a V gene segment and a J gene segment was required. Rearrangements were classified as productive when the CDR3 lacked stop codons and remained in frame with V and J, and all other rearrangements were classified as non-productive. Following IMGT convention, CDR3 was defined as the stretch from the second conserved V-encoded cysteine to the conserved J-encoded phenylalanine. The earlier analysis of a few hundred of the donors excluded any sequence lacking an unambiguous match to a single V gene segment. An earlier analysis of a few hundred of the donors classified V segments as functional when productive rearrangements were above 56.7% and as segregating when the standard deviation between donors was above 5%. A statistical classification framework was built to diagnose cytomegalovirus status from the catalog of TCR beta chain sequences. In a later analysis, TCR nucleotide sequences were compared against IMGT/GENE-DB human TR gene sequences so that V and J genes could be assigned. The TCRdist pipeline was used in a later analysis to assign CDR3 sequences and most-parsimonious VDJ recombination scenarios. In a later analysis, each TCR beta chain was defined by its CDR3 amino acid sequence together with its V-gene family, and reads lacking a unique V-gene family were excluded. A later analysis removed 550 to 700 highly shared, low-generation-probability nucleotide sequences to deal with suspected cross-contamination and a sequencing artifact. In a later analysis, a clonal expansion index was calculated for each public chain from normalized within-repertoire ranks of inferred template counts. Generation probabilities in a later analysis came from a VDJ recombination model fitted to out-of-frame rearrangements, and those results were checked against IGoR. In a later analysis, hypergeometric tests were used to score TCR-TCR, TCR-HLA and TCR-CMV co-occurrence, with a repertoire-size bias correction applied to TCR pairs. In a later analysis, false discovery rates were estimated by permuting HLA or CMV assignments 20 times. In a later analysis, co-occurring TCRs were grouped using DBSCAN, with TCRdist sequence similarity added in when clustering inside HLA-allele-positive subsets. For co-occurrence clustering, repertoires with fewer than 30,000 or more than 120,000 public chains were excluded, along with five repertoires with anomalous nucleotide sharing. TCRdb took over this immuneACCESS table, retaining in-frame rearrangements with V and J assigned. Such tables are incomplete; in checked studies, under half of the missing clones stem from an unresolved V gene, and the remainder is unexplained. That table gives V, J and clone size, and the DNA gave D and trimming. The sample records 200,000 to 250,000 clones, 82% of which are singletons. 5% to 6.5% of the sample lies in the top ten.

In total, 500 to 700 healthy bone marrow donors made up the cohort. At the time of sampling, every cohort member was nominally healthy, though immune exposures that went unrecorded were likely present. The donor was CMV seropositive and was included in the group of 250 to 350 seropositive cohort members. A peripheral blood sample was provided by each donor, and peripheral blood mononuclear cells were used for TCR beta sequencing. Genomic DNA extraction from the blood cell samples was performed with the Qiagen DNeasy Blood Extraction Kit. The germline V end is reduced by 1 base and the J end by 3 bases; junction bases left unmatched: 5. The CDR3 numbers 16 residues from cysteine through phenylalanine. Left in the record is the CDR3 DNA by itself, 48 bases read in frame from the first base. As encoded in the germline V gene, CDR1 is MGHRA while CDR2 is YSYEKL.

Source material: PBMCs. The chain uses TRBV4-1 and TRBJ2-3; TRBD1 matches 9 bases in the middle. This clonotype was sampled from a woman in her 40s in good health and CMV-seropositive. The sequenced DNA is TGCGCCAGCAGCCAAGGGTCTGGGACAGGGACAGATACGCAGTATTTT. Its coded protein is CASSQGSGTGTDTQYF.